This T cell receptor (beta chain) was captured in a study of cytomegalovirus exposure and HLA in healthy donors. Trimming removed 8 bases from V and 11 bases from J; junction bases left unmatched: 8. The V gene's germline CDR1 is SGHTS and CDR2 YDEGEE. The length of the CDR3 is 11 residues. The PCR made use of 60 Vbeta and 13 Jbeta primers. Generated by immunoSEQ multiplex PCR, the TCRdb table keeps only in-frame clones and is missing some. The profile covers 100,000 to 150,000 clones, with around 70% appearing a single time and less than 3.5% taken by the ten largest. The clonotype comes from a human donor in good health. The source material was PBMCs. This chain links TRBV5-8 with TRBJ2-3, with TRBD2 matching over 7 bases. CDR3 residues: CARRTPSGQYF. The CDR3 region has the DNA TGTGCCAGGAGGACTCCTAGCGGGCAGTATTTT.